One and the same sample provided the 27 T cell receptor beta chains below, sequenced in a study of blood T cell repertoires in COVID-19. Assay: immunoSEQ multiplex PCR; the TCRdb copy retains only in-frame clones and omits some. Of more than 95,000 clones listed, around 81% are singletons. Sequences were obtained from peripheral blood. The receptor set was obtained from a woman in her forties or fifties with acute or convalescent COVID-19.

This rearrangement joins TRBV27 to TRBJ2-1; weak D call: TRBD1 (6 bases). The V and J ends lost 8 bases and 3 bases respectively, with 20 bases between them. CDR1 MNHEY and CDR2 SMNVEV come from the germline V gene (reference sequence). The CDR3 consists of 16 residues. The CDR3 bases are TGTGCCAGCCTTCCTAGGGCAGGGGACAACTACAATGAGCAGTTCTTC. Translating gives CASLPRAGDNYNEQFF.

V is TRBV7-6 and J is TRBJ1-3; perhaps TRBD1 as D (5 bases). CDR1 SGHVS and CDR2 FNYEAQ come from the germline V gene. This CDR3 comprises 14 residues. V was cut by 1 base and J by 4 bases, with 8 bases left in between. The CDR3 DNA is TGTGCCAGCAGCTTAGGGGCAGGGGGAAACACCATATATTTT. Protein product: CASSLGAGGNTIYF.

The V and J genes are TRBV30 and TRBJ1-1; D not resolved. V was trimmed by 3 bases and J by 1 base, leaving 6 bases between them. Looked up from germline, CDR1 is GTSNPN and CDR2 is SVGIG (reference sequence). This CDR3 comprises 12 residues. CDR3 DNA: TGTGCCTGGAGGCCCGGGAACACTGAAGCTTTCTTT. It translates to CAWRPGNTEAFF.

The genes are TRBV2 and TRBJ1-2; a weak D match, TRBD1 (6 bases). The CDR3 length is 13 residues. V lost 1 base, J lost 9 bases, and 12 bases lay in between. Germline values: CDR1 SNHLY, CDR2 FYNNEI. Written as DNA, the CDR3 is TGTGCCAGCAGTGAAGAGTCAGGGGCTCGCTACACCTTC. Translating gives CASSEESGARYTF.

The DNA for the CDR3 is TGTGCCAGCAGTTCCCTAAACAGGGGAGGTAATCAGCCCCAGCATTTT. Amino acid sequence: CASSSLNRGGNQPQHF. The chain employs TRBV28 and TRBJ1-5, with 7 bases aligning to TRBD1. From germline, CDR1 is MDHEN and CDR2 SYDVKM. This CDR3 comprises 16 residues. The ends lost 4 bases at V and 4 bases at J; junction bases unmatched: 10.

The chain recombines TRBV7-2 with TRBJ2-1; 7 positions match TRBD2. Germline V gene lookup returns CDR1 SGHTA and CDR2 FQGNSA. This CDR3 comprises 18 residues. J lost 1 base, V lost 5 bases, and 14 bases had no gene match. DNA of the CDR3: TGTGCCAGCAGCACCCCGGGAGGAGGGCCGAGGTCCTACAATGAGCAGTTCTTC. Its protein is CASSTPGGGPRSYNEQFF.

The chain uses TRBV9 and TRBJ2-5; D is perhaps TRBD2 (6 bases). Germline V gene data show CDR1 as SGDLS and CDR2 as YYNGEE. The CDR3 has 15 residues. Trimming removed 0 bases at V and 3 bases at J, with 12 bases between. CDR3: CASSVAGGWEETQYF. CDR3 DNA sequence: TGTGCCAGCAGCGTAGCCGGGGGATGGGAAGAGACCCAGTACTTC.

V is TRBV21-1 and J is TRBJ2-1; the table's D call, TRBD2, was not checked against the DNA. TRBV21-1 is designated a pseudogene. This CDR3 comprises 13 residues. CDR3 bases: TGTGCCAGCAGCAAACGGGGGTGGAATGAGCAGTTCTTC. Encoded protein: CASSKRGWNEQFF.

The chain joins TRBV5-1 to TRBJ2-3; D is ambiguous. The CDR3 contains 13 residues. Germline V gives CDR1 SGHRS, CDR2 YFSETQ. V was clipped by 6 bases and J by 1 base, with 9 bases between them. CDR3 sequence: CASNGGGTDTQYF. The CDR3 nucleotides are TGCGCCAGCAACGGCGGAGGCACAGATACGCAGTATTTT. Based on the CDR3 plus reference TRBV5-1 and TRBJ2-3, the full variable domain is KAGVTQTPRYLIKTRGQQVTLSCSPISGHRSVSWYQQTPGQGLQFLFEYFSETQRNKGNFPGRFSGRQFSNSRSEMNVSTLELGDSALYLCASNGGGTDTQYFGPGTRLTVL.

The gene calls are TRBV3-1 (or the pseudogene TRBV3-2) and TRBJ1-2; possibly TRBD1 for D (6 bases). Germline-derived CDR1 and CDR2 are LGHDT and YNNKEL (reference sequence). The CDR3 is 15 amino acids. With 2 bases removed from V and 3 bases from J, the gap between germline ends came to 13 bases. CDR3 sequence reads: CASSQTGTAHYGYTF. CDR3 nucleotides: TGTGCCAGCAGCCAAACAGGGACCGCTCACTATGGCTACACCTTC.

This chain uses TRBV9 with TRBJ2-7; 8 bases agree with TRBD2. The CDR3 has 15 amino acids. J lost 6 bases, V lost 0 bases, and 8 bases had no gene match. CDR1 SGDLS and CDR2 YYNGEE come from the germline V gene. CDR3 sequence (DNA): TGTGCCAGCAGCGTAGGGGTAGGGCTAGCGGGCGAGCAGTACTTC. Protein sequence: CASSVGVGLAGEQYF.

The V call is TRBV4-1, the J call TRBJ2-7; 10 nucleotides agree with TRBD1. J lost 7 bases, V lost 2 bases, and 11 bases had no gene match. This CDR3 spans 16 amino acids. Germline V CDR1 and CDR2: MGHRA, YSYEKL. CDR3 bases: TGCGCCAGCAGCCAACTCCCGGGACAGGGGTCGGGAGAGCAGTACTTC. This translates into CASSQLPGQGSGEQYF.

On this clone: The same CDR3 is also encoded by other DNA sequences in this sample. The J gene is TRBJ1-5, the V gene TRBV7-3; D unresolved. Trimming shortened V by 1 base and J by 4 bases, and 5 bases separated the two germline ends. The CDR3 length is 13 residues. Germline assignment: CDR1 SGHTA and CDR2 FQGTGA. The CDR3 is CASSLSENQPQHF. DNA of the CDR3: TGTGCCAGCAGCTTAAGCGAGAATCAGCCCCAGCATTTT.

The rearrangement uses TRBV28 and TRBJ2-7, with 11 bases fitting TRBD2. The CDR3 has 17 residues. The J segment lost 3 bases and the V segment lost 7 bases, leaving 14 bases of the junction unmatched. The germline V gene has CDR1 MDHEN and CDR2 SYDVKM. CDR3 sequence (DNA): TGTGCCAGCAAATCGGGAACTAGCGGGAGTCTCGGCTACGAGCAGTACTTC. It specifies CASKSGTSGSLGYEQYF.

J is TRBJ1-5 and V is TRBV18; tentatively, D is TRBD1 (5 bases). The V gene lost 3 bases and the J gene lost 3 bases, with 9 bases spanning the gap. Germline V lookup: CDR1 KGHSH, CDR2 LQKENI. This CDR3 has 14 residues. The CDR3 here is CASSPGTTNQPQHF. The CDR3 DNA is TGTGCCAGCTCACCCGGGACTACCAATCAGCCCCAGCATTTT.

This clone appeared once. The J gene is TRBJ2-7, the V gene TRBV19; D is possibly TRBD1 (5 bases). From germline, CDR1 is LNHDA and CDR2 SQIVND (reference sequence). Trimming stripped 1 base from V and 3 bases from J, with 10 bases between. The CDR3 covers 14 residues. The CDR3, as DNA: TGTGCCAGTAGTATAGGGCAGGGCCACTACGAGCAGTACTTC. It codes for CASSIGQGHYEQYF.

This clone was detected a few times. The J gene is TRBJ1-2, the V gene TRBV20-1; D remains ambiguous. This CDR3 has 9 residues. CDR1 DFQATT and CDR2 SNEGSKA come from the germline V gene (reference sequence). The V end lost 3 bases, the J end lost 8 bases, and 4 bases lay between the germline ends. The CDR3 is CSASRGYTF. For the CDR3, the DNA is TGCAGTGCTAGTCGGGGCTACACCTTC.

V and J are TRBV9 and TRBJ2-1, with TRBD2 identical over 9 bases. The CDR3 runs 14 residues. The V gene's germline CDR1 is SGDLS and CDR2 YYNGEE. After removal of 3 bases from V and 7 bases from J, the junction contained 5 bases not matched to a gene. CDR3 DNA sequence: TGTGCCAGCAGCGCGGGACTAGCTAAAAATGAGCAGTTCTTC. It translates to CASSAGLAKNEQFF. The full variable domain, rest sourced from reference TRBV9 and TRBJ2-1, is DSGVTQTPKHLITATGQRVTLRCSPRSGDLSVYWYQQSLDQGLQFLIQYYNGEERAKGNILERFSAQQFPDLHSELNLSSLELGDSALYFCASSAGLAKNEQFFGPGTRLTVL.

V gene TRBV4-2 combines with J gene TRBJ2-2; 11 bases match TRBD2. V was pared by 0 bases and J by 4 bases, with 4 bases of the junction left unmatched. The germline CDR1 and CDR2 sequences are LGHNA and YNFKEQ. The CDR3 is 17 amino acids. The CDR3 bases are TGTGCCAGCAGCCAAGACGGACTAGCGGGTGTCACCGGGGAGCTGTTTTTT. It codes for CASSQDGLAGVTGELFF.

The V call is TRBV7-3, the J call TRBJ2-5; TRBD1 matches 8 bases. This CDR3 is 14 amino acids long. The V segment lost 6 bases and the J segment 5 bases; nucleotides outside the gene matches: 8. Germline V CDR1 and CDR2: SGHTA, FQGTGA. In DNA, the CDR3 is TGTGCCAGCAGTCTAACAGGGGGAAGGGAGACCCAGTACTTC. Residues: CASSLTGGRETQYF.

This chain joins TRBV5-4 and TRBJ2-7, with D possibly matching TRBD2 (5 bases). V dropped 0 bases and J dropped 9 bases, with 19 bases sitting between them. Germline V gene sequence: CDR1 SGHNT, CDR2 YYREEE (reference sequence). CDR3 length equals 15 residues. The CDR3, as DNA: TGTGCCAGCAGCTTGGGGCCCCTTTTGGGAGAAGTGCAGTACTTC. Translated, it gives CASSLGPLLGEVQYF. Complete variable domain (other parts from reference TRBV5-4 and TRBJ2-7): ETGVTQSPTHLIKTRGQQVTLRCSSQSGHNTVSWYQQALGQGPQFIFQYYREEENGRGNFPPRFSGLQFPNYSSELNVNALELDDSALYLCASSLGPLLGEVQYFGPGTRLTVT.

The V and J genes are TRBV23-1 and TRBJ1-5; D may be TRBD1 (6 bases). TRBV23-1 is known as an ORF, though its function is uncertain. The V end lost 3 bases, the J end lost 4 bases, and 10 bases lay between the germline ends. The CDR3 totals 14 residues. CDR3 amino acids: CASSHPRGNQPQHF. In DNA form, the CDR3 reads TGCGCCAGCAGTCACCCGAGGGGGAATCAGCCCCAGCATTTT.

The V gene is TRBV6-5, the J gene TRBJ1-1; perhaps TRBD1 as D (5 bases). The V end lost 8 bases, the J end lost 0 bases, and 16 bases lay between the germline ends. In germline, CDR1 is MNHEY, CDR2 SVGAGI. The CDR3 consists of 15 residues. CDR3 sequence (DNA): TGTGCCAGCCCGTCAGGGAAGGGGATGAACACTGAAGCTTTCTTT. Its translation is CASPSGKGMNTEAFF.

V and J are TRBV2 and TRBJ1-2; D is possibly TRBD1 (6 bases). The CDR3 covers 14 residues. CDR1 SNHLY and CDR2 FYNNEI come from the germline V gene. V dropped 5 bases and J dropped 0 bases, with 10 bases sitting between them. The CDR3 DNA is TGTGCCAGCAGTCTAGGACAGACTAACTATGGCTACACCTTC. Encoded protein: CASSLGQTNYGYTF.

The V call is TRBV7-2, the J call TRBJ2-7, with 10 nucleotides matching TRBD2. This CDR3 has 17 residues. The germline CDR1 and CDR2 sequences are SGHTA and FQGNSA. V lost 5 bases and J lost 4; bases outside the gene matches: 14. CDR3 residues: CASSPRPGLAMRYEQYF. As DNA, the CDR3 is TGTGCCAGCAGCCCCCGGCCGGGACTAGCGATGAGGTACGAGCAGTACTTC.

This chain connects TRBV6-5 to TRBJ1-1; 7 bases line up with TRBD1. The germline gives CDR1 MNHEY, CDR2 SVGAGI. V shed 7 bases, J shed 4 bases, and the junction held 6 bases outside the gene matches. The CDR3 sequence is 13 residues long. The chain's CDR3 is CASIPPGGTEAFF. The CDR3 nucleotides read TGTGCCAGCATCCCGCCAGGGGGCACTGAAGCTTTCTTT.

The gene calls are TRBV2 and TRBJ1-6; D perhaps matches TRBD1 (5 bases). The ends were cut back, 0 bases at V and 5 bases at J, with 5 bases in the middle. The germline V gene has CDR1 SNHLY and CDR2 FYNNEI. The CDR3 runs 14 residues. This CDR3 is CASSEAGDNSPLHF. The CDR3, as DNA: TGTGCCAGCAGTGAAGCAGGGGATAATTCACCCCTCCACTTT.